This is a list of T cell receptor beta chains from one sample in a study of control samples from healthy donors and cancer patients. Sequenced by immunoSEQ multiplex PCR; TCRdb stores in-frame clones only, minus some. The sample includes about 180,000 clones, 90% of them seen just once. The material sequenced was blood. These receptors all come from a woman aged 45-59 years in good health. Each CDR3 is given with its conserved first and last residue. Each record gives: V gene, clone size, D gene, J gene, CDR3 protein, CDR3 DNA. The D gene is left open where the match is weak. The size entry is marked missing in some rows and otherwise reads once, few, many or a size class.

TRBV23-1,.,TRBD1,TRBJ1-5,CASTVTGDQPQHF,TGCGCCAGCACGGTCACAGGGGATCAGCCCCAGCATTTT
TRBV10-3,.,.,TRBJ1-1,CAISRAGDNTEAFF,TGTGCCATCAGTCGGGCAGGTGATAACACTGAAGCTTTCTTT
TRBV7-2,.,.,TRBJ1-2,CASSLQAEVTSGYTF,TGTGCCAGCAGCTTACAGGCGGAGGTGACTAGTGGCTACACCTTC
TRBV5-4,.,TRBD2,TRBJ2-1,CASSWGGGGAYNEQFF,TGTGCCAGCAGCTGGGGTGGCGGGGGGGCCTACAATGAGCAGTTCTTC
TRBV2,.,.,TRBJ1-3,CASRAQGRAGNTIYF,TGTGCCAGCAGGGCCCAGGGAAGGGCTGGAAACACCATATATTTT
TRBV9,.,.,TRBJ2-2,CASSVEGLGAAGELFF,TGTGCCAGCAGCGTAGAAGGTCTGGGGGCGGCCGGGGAGCTGTTTTTT
TRBV2,.,TRBD2,TRBJ2-7,CASSGTSGGPVEQYF,TGTGCCAGCAGCGGGACTAGCGGGGGTCCTGTTGAGCAGTACTTC
TRBV5-5,.,.,TRBJ2-5,CASSLGGSGRETQYF,TGTGCCAGCAGCTTGGGCGGGTCAGGGCGAGAGACCCAGTACTTC
TRBV6-5,few,.,TRBJ2-1,CASSYRDISYNEQFF,TGTGCCAGCAGTTACCGGGACATCTCCTACAATGAGCAGTTCTTC
TRBV6-5,once,.,TRBJ1-5,CASRGGDGYNQPQHF,TGTGCCAGCAGGGGGGGGGACGGTTACAATCAGCCCCAGCATTTT
TRBV7-9,.,.,TRBJ1-5,CASSLGAGGGQPQHF,TGTGCCAGCAGCTTAGGGGCAGGCGGAGGTCAGCCCCAGCATTTT
TRBV30,once,.,TRBJ2-7,CAWSVNRLREQYF,TGTGCCTGGAGTGTAAATCGGTTGAGGGAGCAGTACTTC
TRBV7-2,.,.,TRBJ2-1,CASSFIDRWPYNEQFF,TGTGCCAGCAGCTTCATAGACAGGTGGCCCTACAATGAGCAGTTCTTC
TRBV27,.,TRBD1,TRBJ1-6,CASGKGQGLNSPLHF,TGTGCCAGCGGCAAGGGACAGGGACTTAATTCACCCCTCCACTTT
TRBV4-1,few,TRBD1,TRBJ2-1,CASSHVRRGQGNEQFF,TGCGCCAGCAGCCACGTTAGGAGGGGACAGGGTAATGAGCAGTTCTTC
TRBV27,.,.,TRBJ1-2,CASRGIEGVGGYTF,TGTGCCAGCAGGGGAATAGAAGGGGTGGGTGGCTACACCTTC
TRBV12-3/TRBV12-4,.,TRBD1,TRBJ1-2,CASSIQGARGYTF,TGTGCCAGCAGCATACAGGGGGCCAGGGGCTACACCTTC
TRBV7-2,.,TRBD1,TRBJ1-3,CASSSRTGALGNTIYF,TGTGCCAGCAGCTCACGGACAGGGGCCTTGGGAAACACCATATATTTT
TRBV9,.,.,TRBJ1-1,CASSVDPSQAFF,TGTGCCAGCAGCGTAGATCCGTCCCAAGCTTTCTTT
TRBV2,.,.,TRBJ1-6,CASSGIPRGTLHF,TGTGCCAGCAGTGGTATCCCACGTGGAACCCTCCACTTT
TRBV3-1/TRBV3-2,.,.,TRBJ1-3,CASSQDQGKNTIYF,TGTGCCAGCAGCCAAGATCAGGGGAAGAACACCATATATTTT
TRBV6-2/TRBV6-3,.,.,TRBJ2-5,CASSYPSGRQETQYF,TGTGCCAGCAGTTACCCGTCCGGGAGACAAGAGACCCAGTACTTC
TRBV6-1,.,.,TRBJ1-1,CASSDSRTFGGRVAFF,TGTGCCAGCAGTGATTCCAGGACCTTTGGGGGGCGAGTTGCTTTCTTT
TRBV3-1/TRBV3-2,.,.,TRBJ2-5,CASTPGRQETQYF,TGTGCCAGCACCCCGGGACGCCAAGAGACCCAGTACTTC
TRBV5-4,.,TRBD1,TRBJ1-2,CASSLAGTGGGYTF,TGTGCCAGCAGCTTGGCCGGGACAGGGGGTGGCTACACCTTC
TRBV3-1/TRBV3-2,.,.,TRBJ2-3,CASRVTGGGTDTQYF,TGTGCCAGCAGGGTCACAGGGGGGGGGACAGATACGCAGTATTTT
TRBV24-1,few,.,TRBJ1-1,CATSDFSRYRETGPPHMAEAFF,TGTGCCACCAGTGATTTCAGTAGATATAGGGAGACGGGACCACCACATATGGCTGAAGCTTTCTTT
TRBV27,.,.,TRBJ2-7,CASSLYPSEREFTYEQYF,TGTGCCAGCAGTTTATACCCCTCTGAGCGAGAGTTCACCTACGAGCAGTACTTC
TRBV29-1,.,.,TRBJ1-2,CSVATGGDYGYTF,TGCAGCGTTGCCACAGGAGGGGACTATGGCTACACCTTC
TRBV7-2,.,.,TRBJ1-1,CASSPTGPTEAFF,TGTGCCAGCAGCCCCACGGGTCCCACTGAAGCTTTCTTT
TRBV27,.,.,TRBJ1-2,CASSPPGRGVSGYTF,TGTGCCAGCAGTCCGCCCGGCAGGGGCGTCTCTGGCTACACCTTC
TRBV11-3,.,TRBD2,TRBJ2-5,CASSLTSGKEETQYF,TGTGCCAGCAGCTTAACTAGCGGTAAAGAAGAGACCCAGTACTTC
TRBV11-2,.,.,TRBJ1-2,CASSLMGINYGYTF,TGTGCCAGCAGCTTAATGGGTATTAACTATGGCTACACCTTC
TRBV28,once,.,TRBJ1-3,CASSLSGRINTIYF,TGTGCCAGCAGCCTATCGGGGAGGATCAACACCATATATTTT
TRBV6-5,few,.,TRBJ1-2,CASSYSKAGWGYTF,TGTGCCAGCAGTTACTCGAAGGCGGGGTGGGGCTACACCTTC
TRBV20-1,once,.,TRBJ1-2,CSAGSNYGYTF,TGCAGTGCTGGCTCTAACTATGGCTACACCTTC
TRBV5-1,.,TRBD1,TRBJ1-4,CASSLGDRVTNEKLFF,TGCGCCAGCAGCTTGGGGGACAGAGTTACTAATGAAAAACTGTTTTTT
TRBV9,.,TRBD2,TRBJ2-3,CASSKTSGGAKRDTQYF,TGTGCCAGCAGCAAAACTAGCGGGGGGGCCAAGAGAGATACGCAGTATTTT
TRBV2,once,TRBD2,TRBJ2-7,CASRDPGGEYEQYF,TGTGCCAGCAGGGACCCGGGAGGCGAATACGAGCAGTACTTC
TRBV5-6,.,TRBD1,TRBJ1-1,CASSVGTVTEAFF,TGTGCCAGCAGCGTCGGGACAGTCACTGAAGCTTTCTTT
TRBV30,.,TRBD2,TRBJ2-1,CAWSVSRGVYNEQFF,TGTGCCTGGAGTGTATCCCGGGGGGTGTACAATGAGCAGTTCTTC
TRBV6-5,.,.,TRBJ1-1,CASSYRDGRDTEAFF,TGTGCCAGCAGTTACCGGGACGGGAGAGACACTGAAGCTTTCTTT
TRBV6-2/TRBV6-3,.,.,TRBJ1-1,CASSYGLVNTEAFF,TGTGCCAGCAGTTATGGTCTCGTGAACACTGAAGCTTTCTTT
TRBV2,.,.,TRBJ1-2,CASSRGGDYGYTF,TGTGCCAGCAGCAGGGGAGGCGACTATGGCTACACCTTC
TRBV7-2,.,.,TRBJ1-5,CASSFQHNQPQHF,TGTGCCAGCAGCTTTCAGCATAATCAGCCCCAGCATTTT
TRBV7-9,few,.,TRBJ2-2,CASSPPGSSVTGELFF,TGTGCCAGCAGCCCCCCGGGGAGTAGCGTTACCGGGGAGCTGTTTTTT
TRBV28,once,.,TRBJ1-5,CASSLGVYNQPQHF,TGTGCCAGCAGTTTAGGGGTGTACAATCAGCCCCAGCATTTT
TRBV7-2,.,.,TRBJ1-2,CASSLGNPGSAGNYGYTF,TGTGCCAGCAGCTTAGGAAACCCAGGATCCGCAGGAAACTATGGCTACACCTTC
TRBV4-3,.,.,TRBJ1-1,CASSQAGTVNTEAFF,TGCGCCAGCAGCCAAGCCGGGACGGTGAACACTGAAGCTTTCTTT
TRBV9,.,TRBD2,TRBJ2-3,CASSVTGLAGVDTQYF,TGTGCCAGCAGCGTAACCGGACTAGCGGGAGTGGATACGCAGTATTTT
TRBV28,.,.,TRBJ1-6,CASILGTLGSPLHF,TGTGCCAGTATATTAGGGACCCTGGGATCACCCCTCCACTTT
TRBV11-1,once,.,TRBJ2-7,CASGQGLRYEQYF,TGTGCCAGCGGCCAGGGACTCCGCTACGAGCAGTACTTC
TRBV28,.,.,TRBJ1-2,CASSLVGRVYTF,TGTGCCAGCAGTTTGGTCGGCAGGGTCTACACCTTC
TRBV9,.,TRBD1,TRBJ2-1,CASSVGQGPYNEQFF,TGTGCCAGCAGCGTAGGACAGGGGCCCTACAATGAGCAGTTCTTC
TRBV19,.,.,TRBJ1-1,CASSLDRNTEAFF,TGTGCCAGTAGTCTTGACAGGAACACTGAAGCTTTCTTT
TRBV21-1,.,.,TRBJ1-5,CASSNWVRKLSNQPQHF,TGTGCCAGCAGCAACTGGGTTCGAAAATTAAGCAATCAGCCCCAGCATTTT
TRBV7-2,.,.,TRBJ2-5,CASSLRASRETQYF,TGTGCCAGCAGCTTAAGGGCTAGCAGAGAGACCCAGTACTTC
TRBV7-3,.,.,TRBJ2-3,CASSSGTAPDTQYF,TGTGCCAGCAGCTCCGGGACTGCCCCAGATACGCAGTATTTT
TRBV28,.,.,TRBJ1-1,CASSLLGQSAFF,TGTGCCAGCAGTTTATTGGGACAATCGGCTTTCTTT
TRBV5-1,.,.,TRBJ2-3,CASSLAPGRSDTQYF,TGCGCCAGCAGCTTGGCGCCAGGGCGGTCAGATACGCAGTATTTT